The following is a TCR beta chain sequence with its context. Germline loops: CDR1 PRHDT, CDR2 FYEKMQ (reference sequence). This CDR3 region has 12 residues. Trimming removed 5 bases from V and 6 bases from J; junction bases left unmatched: 2. The table came from immunoSEQ multiplex PCR; TCRdb's copy has only in-frame clones and leaves some out. The top ten hold 6.9% of the sample, which has 86,000 or so clones, 88% seen once. The entry originates in a study of T cell responses to AZD1222 COVID-19 vaccine. This chain links TRBV13 with TRBJ1-2, with TRBD1 identical over 8 bases. The sample here was peripheral blood, taken 28 days after the second AZD1222 dose. The TCR sequence derives from an adult who received the AZD1222 COVID-19 vaccine. The CDR3 loop is CASSRTGNGYTF. The CDR3 region has the DNA TGTGCCAGCAGCAGGACAGGGAATGGCTACACCTTC.